Detailed here is one TCR beta chain. The antigen is undetermined. Trimming took 6 bases from V and 10 from J, leaving 10 bases between them. Germline lookup yields CDR1 KGHSH and CDR2 LQKENI. This CDR3 spans 12 amino acids. Produced via immunoSEQ multiplex PCR; TCRdb's table is partial and in-frame only. Of nearly 50,000 clones listed, 65% to 90% are singletons. Time point described: baseline pretreatment blood. Treatment denoted: 15 Gy SBRT to primary tumor, nephrectomy 4 weeks later. The source of the sample is a study of radiation and T cells in renal cell carcinoma. The overall study: Nephrectomy followed 15 Gy stereotactic body radiation by 4 weeks. Whole-study results and caveats: Top tumor clonotypes rose in blood 2 weeks post-radiation, then contracted.

The chain uses TRBV18 and TRBJ1-6; D is ambiguous. The origin of this receptor is a woman between 65 and 79 years old with renal cell carcinoma. Specimen: blood, collected from a patient whose treatment included radiotherapy and nephrectomy. CDR3 sequence (DNA): TGTGCCAGCTCCCAACGGGAGTCACCCCTCCACTTT. Translated: CASSQRESPLHF.